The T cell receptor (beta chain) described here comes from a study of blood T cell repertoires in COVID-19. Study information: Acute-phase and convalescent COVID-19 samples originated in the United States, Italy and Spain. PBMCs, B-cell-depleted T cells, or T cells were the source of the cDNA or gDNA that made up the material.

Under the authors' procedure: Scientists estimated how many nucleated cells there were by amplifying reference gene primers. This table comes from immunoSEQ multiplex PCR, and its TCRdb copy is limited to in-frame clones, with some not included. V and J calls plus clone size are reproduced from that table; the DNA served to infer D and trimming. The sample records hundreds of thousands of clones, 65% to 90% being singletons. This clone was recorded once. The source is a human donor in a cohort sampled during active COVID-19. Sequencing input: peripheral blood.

The CDR3 nucleotides read TGTGCCAGCAGCCCGCGGGTTTACGGCTCTAACTATGGCTACACCTTC. Translating it yields CASSPRVYGSNYGYTF. The gene calls are TRBV9 and TRBJ1-2; D remains ambiguous. Germline CDR1 is SGDLS and CDR2 is YYNGEE. The CDR3 is made up of 16 amino acids. Deletions cut 4 bases from V and 0 bases from J, with 16 bases between.